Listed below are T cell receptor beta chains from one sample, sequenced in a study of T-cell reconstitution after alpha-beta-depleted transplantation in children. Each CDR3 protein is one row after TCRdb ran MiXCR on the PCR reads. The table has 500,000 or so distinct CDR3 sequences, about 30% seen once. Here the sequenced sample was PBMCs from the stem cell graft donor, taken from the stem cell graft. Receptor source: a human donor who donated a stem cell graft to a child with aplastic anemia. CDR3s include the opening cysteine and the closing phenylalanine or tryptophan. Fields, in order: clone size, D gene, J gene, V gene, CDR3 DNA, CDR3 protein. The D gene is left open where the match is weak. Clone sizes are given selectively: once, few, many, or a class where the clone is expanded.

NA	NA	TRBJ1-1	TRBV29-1	TGCAGCACAGATCTTATGAACACTGAAGCTTTCTTT	CSTDLMNTEAFF
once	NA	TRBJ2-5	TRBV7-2	TGTGCCAGCAGCTGGCGAGGGGCAGGGGAAGAGACCCAGTACTTC	CASSWRGAGEETQYF
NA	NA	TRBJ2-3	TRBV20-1	TGCAGTGCTAGAGCAGGGGCCCACACAGATACGCAGTATTTT	CSARAGAHTDTQYF
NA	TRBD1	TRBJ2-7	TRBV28	TGTGCCAGCAGTTCCCGGACAGGAATAGTCTACGAGCAGTACTTC	CASSSRTGIVYEQYF
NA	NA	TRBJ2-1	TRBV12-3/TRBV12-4	TGTGCCAGCAGCGGTTTGGTGAATGAGCAGTTCTTC	CASSGLVNEQFF
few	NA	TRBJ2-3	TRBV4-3	TGCGCCAGCAGCCATCGGGACAATATTCGTACGCAGTATTTT	CASSHRDNIRTQYF
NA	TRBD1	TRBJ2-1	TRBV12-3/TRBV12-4	TGTGCCAGCAGTTTATACTGGACAGGAGACTACAATGAGCAGTTCTTC	CASSLYWTGDYNEQFF
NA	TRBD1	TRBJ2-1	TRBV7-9	TGTGCCAGCAGGGGCCGGGACAGGGGAAATGAGCAGTTCTTC	CASRGRDRGNEQFF
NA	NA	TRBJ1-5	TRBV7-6	TGTGCCAGCAGCTTAACAGCGGCAGGGAGGGGTCAGCCCCAGCATTTT	CASSLTAAGRGQPQHF
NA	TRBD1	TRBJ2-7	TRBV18	TGTGCCAGCTCACCCACGACAGGGACCATCTACGAGCAGTACTTC	CASSPTTGTIYEQYF
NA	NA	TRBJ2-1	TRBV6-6	TGTGCCAGCAGGGCTGGTGAGCAGTTCTTC	CASRAGEQFF
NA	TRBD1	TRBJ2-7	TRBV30	TGTGCCTGGACAGGGGGCCCTCTCTACGAGCAGTACTTC	CAWTGGPLYEQYF
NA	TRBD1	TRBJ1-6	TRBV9	TGTGCCAGCAGCGCCCCGGGACAGGGGTACTCACCCCTCCACTTT	CASSAPGQGYSPLHF
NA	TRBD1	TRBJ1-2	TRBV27	TGTGCCAGCAGTTTACGACAGGGTCCTATCGATGGCTACACCTTC	CASSLRQGPIDGYTF
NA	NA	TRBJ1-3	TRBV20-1	TGCAGTGCTAGTCGGGAGGGATACTTCTCTGGAAACACCATATATTTT	CSASREGYFSGNTIYF
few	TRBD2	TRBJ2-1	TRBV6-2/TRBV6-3	TGTGCCAGCAGTTACTTGCGGGAGGGCTATGAGCAGTTCTTC	CASSYLREGYEQFF
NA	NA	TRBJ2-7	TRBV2	TGTGCCAGCAGTCCCGGGGGACTGAGCTCCTACGAGCAGTACTTC	CASSPGGLSSYEQYF
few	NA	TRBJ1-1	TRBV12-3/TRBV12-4	TGTGCCAGCAGGACAGGCGGGCACACTGAAGCTTTCTTT	CASRTGGHTEAFF
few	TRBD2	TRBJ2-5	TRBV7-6	TGTGCCAGCAGCTTCCGTGACAGCGGGGGTCAAGAGACCCAGTACTTC	CASSFRDSGGQETQYF
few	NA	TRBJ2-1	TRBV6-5	TGTGCCAGCAGTTACTCCGGCTACAATGAGCAGTTCTTC	CASSYSGYNEQFF
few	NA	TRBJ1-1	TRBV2	TGTGCCAGCAGTGAATGGACCGCGATGAACACTGAAGCTTTCTTT	CASSEWTAMNTEAFF
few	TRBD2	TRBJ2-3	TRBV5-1	TGCGCCAGCAGCTCGACTAGCGGGAGTGAGGATACGCAGTATTTT	CASSSTSGSEDTQYF
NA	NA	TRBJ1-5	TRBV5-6	TGTGCCAGCAGCTTGAGTCTAGGGGATCAGCCCCAGCATTTT	CASSLSLGDQPQHF
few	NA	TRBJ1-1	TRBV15	TGTGCCACCAGCACTTACCGGGACTCCCTCGAGGCTTTCTTT	CATSTYRDSLEAFF
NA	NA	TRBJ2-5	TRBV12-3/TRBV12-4	TGTGCCAGCAGTTATCGGGCCGGTGCCGAGACCCAGTACTTC	CASSYRAGAETQYF
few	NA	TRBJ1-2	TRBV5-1	TGCGCCAGCAGCGGCAGGGGCGGCTATGGCTACACCTTC	CASSGRGGYGYTF
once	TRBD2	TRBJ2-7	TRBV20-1	TGCAGTGCCCTGTGGTGGCGGGAGCTCCCCTCCTACGAGCAGTACTTC	CSALWWRELPSYEQYF
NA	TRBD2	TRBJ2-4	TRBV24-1	TGTGCCACCAGTGATTCAGGACTAGCGGACATTCAGTACTTC	CATSDSGLADIQYF
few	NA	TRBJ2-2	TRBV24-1	TGTGCCACCAGTGATTTGGCTCGGCCGAACACCGGGGAGCTGTTTTTT	CATSDLARPNTGELFF
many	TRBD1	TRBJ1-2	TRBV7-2	TGTGCCAGCAGCCTCGCAGGGGGCTATGGCTACACCTTC	CASSLAGGYGYTF
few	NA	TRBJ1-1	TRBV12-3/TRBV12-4	TGTGCCAGCAGAGAAGAATTCCCGGGGCCCGCTTTCTTT	CASREEFPGPAFF
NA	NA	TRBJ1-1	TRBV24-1	TGTGCCACCCAGCACGGTGGCTCTCCTGAAGCTTTCTTT	CATQHGGSPEAFF
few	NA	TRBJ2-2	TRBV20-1	TGCAGTGCTAGAGATGGCAGACGGAGTGGGACCGGGGAGCTGTTTTTT	CSARDGRRSGTGELFF
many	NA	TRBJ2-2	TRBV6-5	TGTGCCAGCAGTTTCACTAATACAGTCCTCACCGGGGAGCTGTTTTTT	CASSFTNTVLTGELFF
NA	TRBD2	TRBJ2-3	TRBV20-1	TGCAGTGCTAGCCGCCACGATCTAGCGGGAGGGTCCACAGATACGCAGTATTTT	CSASRHDLAGGSTDTQYF
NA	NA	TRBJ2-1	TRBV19	TGTGCCAGTAGCCCGTACGGATTCTCCTACAATGAGCAGTTCTTC	CASSPYGFSYNEQFF
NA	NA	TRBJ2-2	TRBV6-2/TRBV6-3	TGTGCCAGCAGTTACTCGGGCCTCACATTCAGGGTCCCCGGGGAGCTGTTTTTT	CASSYSGLTFRVPGELFF
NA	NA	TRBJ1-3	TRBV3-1	TGTGCCAGCAGTCAAACAGGGATTTCTGGAAACACCATATATTTT	CASSQTGISGNTIYF
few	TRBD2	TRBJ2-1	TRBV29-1	TGCAGCGTTACTACCTCCGGGACTACGTACAATGAGCAGTTCTTC	CSVTTSGTTYNEQFF
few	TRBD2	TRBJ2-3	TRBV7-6	TGTGCCAGCAGCTCGGGCGCGGGGGGGATAGATACGCAGTATTTT	CASSSGAGGIDTQYF
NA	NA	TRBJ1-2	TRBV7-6	TGTGCCACCTCGACAGGCCAATGTAACTATGGCTACACCTTC	CATSTGQCNYGYTF
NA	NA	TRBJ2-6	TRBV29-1	TGCAGCGTTGATTCAGGGGACATCGCTGGGGCCAACGTCCTGACTTTC	CSVDSGDIAGANVLTF
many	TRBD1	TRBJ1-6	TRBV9	TGTGCCAGCAGCCAGGGACAGCCTTATAATTCACCCCTCCACTTT	CASSQGQPYNSPLHF
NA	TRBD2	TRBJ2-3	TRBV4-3	TGCGCCAGCAGACCACGGGAGGGGGCAGATACGCAGTATTTT	CASRPREGADTQYF
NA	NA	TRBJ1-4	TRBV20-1	TGCAGTGCTAGAGTGGGGGGGAAGGAAAAACTGTTTTTT	CSARVGGKEKLFF
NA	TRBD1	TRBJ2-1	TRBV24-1	TGTGCCACCAGTGCGGGCTGGGACAGGGCCCCCACGTTCTTC	CATSAGWDRAPTFF
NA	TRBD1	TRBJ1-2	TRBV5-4	TGTGCCAGCAGCTATATAAACCGGGACAGCGACTATGGCTACACCTTC	CASSYINRDSDYGYTF
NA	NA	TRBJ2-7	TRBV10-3	TGTGCCTGCGGCAGCCTCTACGAGCAGTGCTTC	CACGSLYEQCF
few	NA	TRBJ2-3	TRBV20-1	TGCAGTGCTAGAGGGCGGGGCACAGATACGCAGTATTTT	CSARGRGTDTQYF
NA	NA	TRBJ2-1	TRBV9	TGTGCCAGCAGCGTAGGATCCGGGAATTATAATGAGCAGTTCTTC	CASSVGSGNYNEQFF
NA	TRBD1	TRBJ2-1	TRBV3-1	TGTGCCAGCAGCTACAGGGGGGTGAAGGATGAGCAGTTCTTC	CASSYRGVKDEQFF
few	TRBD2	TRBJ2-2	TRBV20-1	TGCAGTGCTAGAGGACTAGCGGGAGCCCCCGGGGAGCTGTTTTTT	CSARGLAGAPGELFF
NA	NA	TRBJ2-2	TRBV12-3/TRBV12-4	TGTGCCAGCAGTTTAGGCAGGACGACCGGGGAGCTGTTTTTT	CASSLGRTTGELFF
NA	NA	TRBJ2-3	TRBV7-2	TGTGCCAGCAGCTTAGCAGTGCAGGGCACAGATACGCAGTATTTT	CASSLAVQGTDTQYF
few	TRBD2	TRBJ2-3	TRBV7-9	TGTGCCAGCAGCTTTCTAGCGGGAGGGCCCACAGATACGCAGTATTTT	CASSFLAGGPTDTQYF
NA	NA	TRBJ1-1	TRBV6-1	TGTGCCAGCAGTCCATTACTTACCGGGACGGTAATCAACACTGAAGCTTTCTTT	CASSPLLTGTVINTEAFF